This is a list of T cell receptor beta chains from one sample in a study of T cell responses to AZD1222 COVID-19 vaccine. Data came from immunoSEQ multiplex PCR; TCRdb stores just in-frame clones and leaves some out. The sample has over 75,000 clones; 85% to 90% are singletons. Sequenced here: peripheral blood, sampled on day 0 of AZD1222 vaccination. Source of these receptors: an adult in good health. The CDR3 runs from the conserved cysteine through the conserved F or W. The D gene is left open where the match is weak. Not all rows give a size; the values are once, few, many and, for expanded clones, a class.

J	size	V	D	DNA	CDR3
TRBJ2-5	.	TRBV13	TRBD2	TGTGCCAGCAGCTTACCTGCGGCGGGGGGAGAGACCCAGTACTTC	CASSLPAAGGETQYF
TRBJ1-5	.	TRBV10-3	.	TGTGCCATCAGTGGGTCAGGTCAGCCCCAGCATTTT	CAISGSGQPQHF
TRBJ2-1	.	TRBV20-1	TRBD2	TGCAGTGCTAGTGTAGCGGGAGGGAAGGATGAGCAGTTCTTC	CSASVAGGKDEQFF
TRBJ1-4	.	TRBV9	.	TGTGCCAGCAGCGTAGCGGGTGGCAGGGTTGAAAAACTGTTTTTT	CASSVAGGRVEKLFF
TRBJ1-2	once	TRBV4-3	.	TGCGCCAGCAGCCCCTGGGGGCTGGGACCGAACTATGGCTACACCTTC	CASSPWGLGPNYGYTF
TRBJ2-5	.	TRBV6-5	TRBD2	TGTGCCAGCAGTTGGGGACTAGCGGGAGGTGAAGAGACCCAGTACTTC	CASSWGLAGGEETQYF
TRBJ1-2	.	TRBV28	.	TGTGCCAGCCGTCACCCCAGACTCTATGGCTACACCTTC	CASRHPRLYGYTF
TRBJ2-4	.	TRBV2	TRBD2	TGTGCCAGCAGTGAAGCGATGACTAGCGGGGGGAACATTCAGTACTTC	CASSEAMTSGGNIQYF
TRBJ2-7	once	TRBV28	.	TGTGCCAGCACCTCGCAGGGGAGCTCCTACGAGCAGTACTTC	CASTSQGSSYEQYF
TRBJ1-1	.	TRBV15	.	TGTGCCACCAGCAGAGATGGATCAGGGAACCTTGGGAACACTGAAGCTTTCTTT	CATSRDGSGNLGNTEAFF
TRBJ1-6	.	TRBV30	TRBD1	TGTGCCTGGTCGACAGGGGCTGTTGGTTCACCCCTCCACTTT	CAWSTGAVGSPLHF
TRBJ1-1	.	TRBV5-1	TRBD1	TGCGCCAGCAGCCCGGGACAGCCCAACACTGAAGCTTTCTTT	CASSPGQPNTEAFF
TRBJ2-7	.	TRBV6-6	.	TGTGCCAGCAGTTACTCGACAGAGTCCTACGAGCAGTACTTC	CASSYSTESYEQYF
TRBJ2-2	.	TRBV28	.	TGTGCCAGCAGAGGGGGGGGGCTCACCGGGGAGCTGTTTTTT	CASRGGGLTGELFF
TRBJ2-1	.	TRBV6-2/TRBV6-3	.	TGTGCCAGCAGCCCCAGACAGTCCTACAATGAGCAGTTCTTC	CASSPRQSYNEQFF
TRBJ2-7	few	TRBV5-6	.	TGTGCCAGCAGCTTCTGGGACCGACCCGTCCGCGAGCAGTACTTC	CASSFWDRPVREQYF
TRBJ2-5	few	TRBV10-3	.	TGTGCCATCAGTGCTTGGACAGCGCAAGAGACCCAGTACTTC	CAISAWTAQETQYF
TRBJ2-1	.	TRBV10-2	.	TGCGCCAGCAGTGACCCTCAGACAGGGAGGGATGAGCAGTTCTTC	CASSDPQTGRDEQFF
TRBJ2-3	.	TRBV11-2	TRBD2	TGTGCCAGCAGCTCAGCGGGAGAGACCACAGATACGCAGTATTTT	CASSSAGETTDTQYF
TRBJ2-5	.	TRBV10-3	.	TGTGCCACCCTAGAATACGGGACTCCTATTTCTCGGAAGACCCAGTACTTC	CATLEYGTPISRKTQYF
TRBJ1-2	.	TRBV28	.	TGTGCCAGCAGCTTGGGCGGGGGAAGCTATGGCTACACCTTC	CASSLGGGSYGYTF